The text below deals with one TCR beta chain. Its antigen is not identified. The entry originates in a study of shared clonotypes between healthy human individuals. Profiled with immunoSEQ multiplex PCR; TCRdb holds only in-frame clones, not every one. The table shows some 580,000 clones, with 95% to 98% occurring only once. Study findings and constraints: Large sequencing depth failed to make sorted-subset sequencing complete, rarefaction showed. Generation probabilities of non-shared clonotypes were lower (relative to those shared by all four donors). The naive CD4 repertoires of a handful of donors were compared, and about 5% of clonotypes were shared.

This CDR3 has 14 residues. Germline V gene data show CDR1 as SGHRS and CDR2 as YFSETQ. The V gene lost 1 base and the J gene lost 3 bases, with 10 bases spanning the gap. Naive CD8 populations comprised CD45RO-negative cells positively selected for CCR7, excluding terminally differentiated effector memory CD45RA+ cells. Donors were healthy HIV-negative adults without recent acute infections or vaccinations. This TCR derives from a man aged 25 to 45 in good health. The chain couples TRBV5-1 to TRBJ1-1, with D possibly being TRBD1 (6 bases). Sequencing was done on a sample of naive CD8+ T cells sorted from blood. The CDR3 protein is CASSLKQGYTEAFF. CDR3 coding DNA: TGCGCCAGCAGCTTGAAACAGGGATACACTGAAGCTTTCTTT.